The 11 T cell receptor beta chains below come from one sample, sequenced in a study of cytomegalovirus exposure and HLA in healthy donors. Sequenced by immunoSEQ multiplex PCR; TCRdb stores in-frame clones only, minus some. The repertoire holds 100,000 to 150,000 clones, with roughly 89% as singletons. The source material was PBMCs. Every receptor here comes from a man aged 25-45 years in good health and CMV-seronegative.

The genes are TRBV7-2 and TRBJ2-7; tentative D call: TRBD1 (7 bases). V dropped 5 bases and J dropped 3 bases, with 17 bases sitting between them. CDR1 and CDR2 from the germline V gene are SGHTA and FQGNSA. The CDR3 length is 15 residues. In nucleotides, the CDR3 is TGTGCCAGCAGCAACCGGCAGGGGGGTAGCTACGAGCAGTACTTC. Amino acid sequence: CASSNRQGGSYEQYF.

The genes are TRBV4-2 and TRBJ2-7, with 7 bases fitting TRBD1. CDR1 is LGHNA, CDR2 YNFKEQ, per germline. The CDR3 has 14 residues. After removal of 4 bases from V and 2 bases from J, the junction contained 5 bases not matched to a gene. The chain's CDR3 is CASSPRDRPYEQYF. The CDR3, as DNA: TGTGCCAGCAGCCCAAGGGACAGACCCTACGAGCAGTACTTC.

This sequence joins TRBV6-1 and TRBJ2-5; 7 nucleotides match TRBD2. Germline CDR1 and CDR2: MNHNS and SASEGT. The ends lost 0 bases at V and 5 bases at J; junction bases unmatched: 3. The CDR3 has 14 amino acids. CDR3 sequence reads: CASSEALARETQYF. The CDR3 DNA follows: TGTGCCAGCAGTGAAGCACTAGCGAGGGAGACCCAGTACTTC.

The rearrangement uses TRBV2 and TRBJ2-7; TRBD1 agrees at 7 bases. CDR1 and CDR2 (germline): SNHLY, FYNNEI. There are 16 residues in the CDR3. Losses at the gene ends were 6 bases for V and 3 bases for J; bases not matched to a gene: 14. CDR3 coding DNA: TGTGCCAGCAGCTCAGGTCTGGGACAGATGGGCTACGAGCAGTACTTC. Translated: CASSSGLGQMGYEQYF.

This clone was detected once. The V gene is TRBV27, the J gene TRBJ2-1, with TRBD2 matching over 13 bases. Germline CDR1 MNHEY, CDR2 SMNVEV (reference sequence). The CDR3 is 14 amino acids. With V trimmed by 7 bases and J by 8 bases, 5 bases remained unmatched. The CDR3 DNA follows: TGTGCCAGCAAAACTAGCGGGGGGGCGTATGAGCAGTTCTTC. This translates into CASKTSGGAYEQFF.

The chain employs TRBV27 and TRBJ2-1; D is possibly TRBD2 (6 bases). This CDR3 has 13 amino acids. The V gene lost 7 bases and the J gene lost 7 bases, with 14 bases spanning the gap. The germline gives CDR1 MNHEY, CDR2 SMNVEV (reference sequence). The CDR3 loop is CASTRDPLNEQFF. The DNA for the CDR3 is TGTGCCAGCACGCGGGACCCATTAAATGAGCAGTTCTTC.

V is TRBV5-4 and J is TRBJ1-2; 7 positions agree with TRBD1. The germline gives CDR1 SGHNT, CDR2 YYREEE (reference sequence). The CDR3 loop spans 15 amino acids. The junction had 8 bases not matched to a gene; V was cut back by 2 bases and J by 4 bases. The CDR3 loop reads CASSFPGQEVYGYTF. The CDR3 nucleotides read TGTGCCAGCAGCTTCCCCGGACAGGAGGTCTATGGCTACACCTTC.

The chain links TRBV7-2 to TRBJ1-1; D is possibly TRBD1 (5 bases). The CDR3 has 16 residues. Trimming removed 5 bases from V and 5 bases from J, with 21 bases in between. Germline V lookup: CDR1 SGHTA, CDR2 FQGNSA. The CDR3 loop is CASSLGNRRRGTEAFF. The CDR3 DNA reads TGTGCCAGCAGCCTAGGGAACCGGAGGAGGGGAACTGAAGCTTTCTTT.

The chain has TRBV19 and TRBJ2-3, with D possibly matching TRBD2 (6 bases). Trimming cost V 5 bases and J 2 bases, with 14 bases left between them. Germline CDR1 reads LNHDA; CDR2 reads SQIVND (reference sequence). There are 15 residues in the CDR3. CDR3 region: CASSRDSLATDTQYF. CDR3 DNA: TGTGCCAGTAGTCGGGACTCTTTGGCCACAGATACGCAGTATTTT.

The chain joins TRBV6-5 to TRBJ2-4; 8 positions match TRBD1. The CDR3 loop spans 15 amino acids. J was trimmed by 3 bases and V by 6 bases; bases with no gene match: 7. Germline V gene data show CDR1 as MNHEY and CDR2 as SVGAGI. The CDR3 here is CASRRDRGDKNIQYF. The CDR3 DNA sequence: TGTGCCAGCAGAAGAGACAGGGGAGACAAAAACATTCAGTACTTC.

The CDR3 is CASSPRVMSTEAFF. The DNA for the CDR3 is TGTGCCAGCAGCCCCAGGGTAATGAGCACTGAAGCTTTCTTT. The chain employs TRBV7-2 and TRBJ1-1; maybe TRBD1 (5 bases). This CDR3 spans 14 amino acids. Germline V CDR1 and CDR2: SGHTA, FQGNSA. Trimming cost V 5 bases and J 4 bases, with 14 bases left between them. The full variable domain, completed using reference TRBV7-2 and TRBJ1-1, is GAGVSQSPSNKVTEKGKDVELRCDPISGHTALYWYRQSLGQGLEFLIYFQGNSAPDKSGLPSDRFSAERTGGSVSTLTIQRTQQEDSAVYLCASSPRVMSTEAFFGQGTRLTVV.